This TCR beta chain was observed in a study of cytomegalovirus exposure and HLA in healthy donors. V lost 2 bases to trimming and J lost 1 base, with 11 bases between them. The CDR3 extends over 15 amino acids. Germline CDR1 is MNHEY and CDR2 is SVGAGI. It was with 60 Vbeta and 13 Jbeta primers that the PCR ran. Libraries were prepared by immunoSEQ multiplex PCR; TCRdb keeps only in-frame clonotypes and omits some of them. The sample holds approximately 280,000 clones, roughly 89% seen once. The rearrangement uses TRBV6-5 and TRBJ1-2, with D possibly TRBD1 on 6 matching bases. The sequencing input was PBMCs. This clonotype was sampled from a woman aged 18 to 35 in good health and CMV-seronegative. CDR3 nucleotide sequence: TGTGCCAGCAGTTACGCGGGGGGCGTTAACTATGGCTACACCTTC. Translation: CASSYAGGVNYGYTF.